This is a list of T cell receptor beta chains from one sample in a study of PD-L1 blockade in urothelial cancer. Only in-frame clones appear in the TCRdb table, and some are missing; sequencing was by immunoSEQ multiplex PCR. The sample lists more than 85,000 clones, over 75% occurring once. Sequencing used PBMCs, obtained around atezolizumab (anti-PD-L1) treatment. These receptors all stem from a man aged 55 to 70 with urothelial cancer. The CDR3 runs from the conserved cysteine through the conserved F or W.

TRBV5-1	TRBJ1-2	CASSIDRDYGYTF
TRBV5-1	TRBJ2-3	CASTPSGVGTDTQYF
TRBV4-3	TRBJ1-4	CASSQEGQGSEKLFF
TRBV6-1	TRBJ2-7	CASTTGAVGEQYF
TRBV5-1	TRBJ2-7	CASTSAGGPYEQYF
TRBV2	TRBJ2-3	CASIPTSDTQYF
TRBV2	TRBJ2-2	CATNPGGNGELFF
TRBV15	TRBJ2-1	CATSRGSGPHNEQFF
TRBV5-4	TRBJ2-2	CASSPGQGFTGELFF
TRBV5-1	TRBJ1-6	CASSLSRTAYNSPLHF
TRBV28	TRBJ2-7	CASSPSGTYEQYF
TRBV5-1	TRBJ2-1	CASSAGPPPTSGPQAEFF
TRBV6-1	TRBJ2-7	CASSGLAGPYEQYF
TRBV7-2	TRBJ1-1	CVSSLWTGLKNTEAFF
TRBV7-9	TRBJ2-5	CASSLEVAPETQYF
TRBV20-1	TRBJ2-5	CSARGVETQYF
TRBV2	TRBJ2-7	CASTLGLAGSSSYEQYF
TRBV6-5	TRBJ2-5	CASSFLGPQGGETQYF
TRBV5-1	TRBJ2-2	CASSLASRGRETGELFF
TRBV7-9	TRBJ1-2	CASSYSRVGYTF
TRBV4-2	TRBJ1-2	CASSQDSEGYTF
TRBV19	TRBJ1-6	CASLGQGRSPLHF